The following is a TCR beta chain sequence with its context. Its antigen is unknown. Repertoires were sampled repeatedly during chemoradiotherapy. The data originate from a study of chemoradiotherapy in HPV16-positive cancers. Study-level information: A couple of HPV16-positive patients' cells yielded candidate HPV-specific clones and common motifs. General study results and limits: Better recurrence-free survival went with HPV-responsive T-cell expansion in HPV16-positive patients. Candidate HPV-specific clones and E7-related TCR motifs grew in tumor during treatment.

This table comes from immunoSEQ multiplex PCR, and its TCRdb copy is limited to in-frame clones, with some not included. The data hold about 3,000 clones, with roughly 86% observed a single time. Germline V CDR1 and CDR2: SNHLY, FYNNEI. V lost 5 bases and J lost 7; bases outside the gene matches: 5. CDR3 length: 14 amino acids. The origin of this receptor is a human donor with HPV-associated anogenital cancer. The chain carries TRBV2 and TRBJ1-6; TRBD1 aligns across 7 bases. The input for sequencing was tumor tissue, taken from a patient who underwent chemoradiotherapy. CDR3 coding DNA: TGTGCCAGCAGTAGGGACAGAGGAAATTCACCCCTCCACTTT. It is translated as CASSRDRGNSPLHF.